This T cell receptor (beta chain) was sequenced in a study of cytomegalovirus exposure and HLA in healthy donors (dated by TCRdb to about 2017). The study in broad terms: An earlier analysis of approximately 640 of the donors reported approximately 300 Gb of sequence data and 120 million or so unique TCR beta sequences from 150 million to 200 million T cells. An early release covering more than 500 HLA-typed donors comprised approximately 290 gigabases of sequencing data and tens of millions of unique TCR sequences. The genetic ancestry cluster associated with self-reported Caucasian donors included about 84% of the 300 to 400 genotyped donors. The study was designed to test whether signatures of past pathogen exposure could be identified by cataloging public T cell receptors. The study used immunosequencing to profile the T cell repertoires of under 700 subjects and linked those repertoires to cytomegalovirus serostatus. In addition to the first cohort of roughly 670 subjects, a separate validation cohort of under 150 different subjects was used. High-throughput TCR immunosequencing, statistical association of individual TCRs with disease status, and machine learning were combined to predict cytomegalovirus infection status. To study patterns of TCR occurrence, a later analysis re-analyzed previously published TCR beta repertoires from 500 to 850 donors and added high-resolution HLA genotyping. In the later analysis, no new phenotypic data were used to find candidate immune exposures; instead, reliance was placed on TCR beta sequences and their occurrence across donors. An earlier analysis of 587 of the donors applied high-throughput TCR beta sequencing to assess whether each TCR beta V gene segment acted as functional or pseudogenic. Donor age, sex, ethnicity and CMV serostatus were compiled together with the repertoire data. In a later genetic analysis, genome-wide SNP genotypes for about three fifths of the 666 donors were used, and that subset was treated as a discovery cohort. All discovery cohort repertoires had been generated on a single sequencing platform. HLA typing covered class I and class II loci at four-digit resolution. The number of typed donors differed by locus: roughly 629-630 for A, B, C, DRB1 and DQB1; 500 to 550 for DQA1; 606 for DPA1; and 400 to 480 for DPB1. Roughly five DR-DQ haplotypes were handled as single units for association and clustering because linkage in the cohort was strong. Among almost 400 genotyped donors of the cohort, an average of approximately 240,000 unique TCR beta nucleotide sequences were sequenced per donor, roughly a sixth of them non-productive. What the research found in general, with its limitations: A further reported finding was that TCR beta sequences accurately predicted the HLA-A and HLA-B alleles for most subjects in the first cohort. Because counts were too low, some 17 rarely observed V segments, including chromosome 9 orphons, were left out of the earlier analysis of approximately 500 of the donors. Some IMGT-functional V segments, including TRBV6-2 and TRBV6-3, could not be told apart with the 87-base-pair reads, so those segments were excluded. For the cohort, immune exposure information was limited to CMV serostatus. Roughly uniform sequencing depth across donors was assumed in presence/absence analyses, although this assumption may not hold. In a later analysis, several top co-occurrence clusters were reported to appear linked to parvovirus B19, influenza, CMV and Epstein-Barr virus. In a later genetic analysis, a missense DCLRE1C variant was associated with V-gene and J-gene trimming of TCR beta chains, and the association was replicated in an independent cohort. In vitro tests confirmed that a few of the cytomegalovirus-associated TCR beta chains recognize cytomegalovirus antigens. Assigning TCR associations to individual alleles was difficult when HLA alleles, especially DR and DQ, strongly co-occurred. In a later analysis, 16,951 TCR beta sequences were associated with specific HLA alleles at a false discovery rate of 0.05. In both the original and validation cohorts, the classifier was reported to diagnose cytomegalovirus status with high specificity and sensitivity. Linkage disequilibrium might explain the correlated functional status among segregating V segments, but an unknown experimental factor could not be excluded. The cohort was sequenced for TCR beta chains only, and without alpha or paired-chain data the features that could be detected were limited. In a later analysis, the rate of TCR association differed among HLA loci, with DRB1 alleles having the most associated TCRs and HLA-C alleles having the fewest. According to a later genetic analysis, donors in an Asian-associated ancestry cluster had fewer N-insertions in productive TCRs than the approximately 610-donor mean. The study gave a list of 150 to 200 TCR beta chains associated with cytomegalovirus. The authors suggested that the approach could potentially be generalized to other disease states and immunological phenotypes. A group of highly shared sequence variants was considered likely to be a technical artifact of the sequencing pipeline. Broadly in line with IMGT annotations, most TCR beta V segments showed up in productive rearrangements about 90% or about 30% of the time in an earlier analysis of 587 of the donors. Across donors, most TCR sequences were observed very rarely, whereas some public TCRs were present in many individuals. Compared with equally common non-associated chains, HLA-associated TCR beta chains in a later analysis were more clonally expanded and had lower generation probabilities. A later analysis found that most CMV-associated TCR beta chains appeared HLA-restricted, with HLA associations seemingly driven largely by CMV exposure. Because some donors lacked HLA typing at each locus, the association tests relied only on the typed subset.

As for this clone: Its target antigen remains unknown. It has no much larger one-base neighbor in the sample; base qualities were not kept.

Receptor amplification or capture employed the immunoSEQ multiplex PCR assay. A mixture of 60 forward primers for TCR Vbeta segments and 13 reverse primers for TCR Jbeta segments was used in the multiplex PCR. The CDR3 region of rearranged TCR beta genes was amplified from genomic DNA with a multiplex PCR assay. The Illumina HiSeq System was used to sequence the amplified TCR beta libraries as 87-base-pair reads. In the paper's pipeline: Across the 640 or so repertoires, a later analysis counted roughly 77 million unique TCR beta chains, 8.5 million to 12 million of which were shared by at least two donors. Raw reads were error-corrected and collapsed into unique sequences by a nearest-neighbor algorithm in which closely related sequences were merged to remove PCR and sequencing errors. V, D and J gene segments were assigned by aligning CDR3 sequences to IMGT reference sequences. For a sequence to be retained, a match of at least six nucleotides was required to both a V gene segment and a J gene segment. Rearrangements were called productive when the CDR3 lacked stop codons and stayed in frame with V and J; all others were non-productive. Following IMGT convention, CDR3 was defined as the stretch from the second conserved V-encoded cysteine to the conserved J-encoded phenylalanine. The earlier analysis of about 590 of the donors excluded sequences that lacked an unambiguous match to a single V gene segment. An earlier analysis of 587 of the donors classified V segments as functional when productive rearrangements were above 56.7% and as segregating when the standard deviation between donors was above 5%. A statistical classification framework was developed to diagnose cytomegalovirus status using the catalog of TCR beta chain sequences. A later analysis assigned V and J genes by comparing TCR nucleotide sequences with IMGT/GENE-DB human TR gene sequences. A later analysis assigned CDR3 sequences and most-parsimonious VDJ recombination scenarios with the TCRdist pipeline. In a later analysis, each TCR beta chain was defined by its CDR3 amino acid sequence together with its V-gene family, and reads without a unique V-gene family were excluded. A later analysis removed over 500 highly shared, low-generation-probability nucleotide sequences to deal with suspected cross-contamination and a sequencing artifact. In a later analysis, a clonal expansion index was calculated for each public chain from normalized within-repertoire ranks of inferred template counts. In a later analysis, generation probabilities were computed with a VDJ recombination model fitted to out-of-frame rearrangements, and the resulting probabilities were checked against IGoR. In a later analysis, TCR-TCR, TCR-HLA and TCR-CMV co-occurrence was scored with hypergeometric tests, and a repertoire-size bias correction was applied to TCR pairs. To estimate false discovery rates, a later analysis permuted the HLA or CMV assignments 20 times. A later analysis grouped co-occurring TCRs with DBSCAN, adding TCRdist sequence similarity when clustering within HLA-allele-positive subsets. For co-occurrence clustering, repertoires with fewer than 30,000 or more than 120,000 public chains were excluded, along with roughly 5 repertoires with anomalous nucleotide sharing. TCRdb limited this immuneACCESS table to in-frame rearrangements with V and J called. A share of clones is missing; checked studies link under half to unresolved V genes, and the rest is unexplained. The V and J calls and the clone size are those of that table, but D and trimming were determined from the DNA. The sample yields 110,000 to 150,000 clones; roughly 80% were counted once. The ten biggest clones cover roughly 1.2% of the sample.

From cysteine to phenylalanine, the CDR3 is 15 amino acids long. The retained sequence is limited to the CDR3, 45 bases, with the frame set at the first base. Trimming takes 2 bases off V and 4 bases off J; junction bases not matched to a gene: 5. CDR1 and CDR2, per the germline V gene, are MNHEY and SVGAGI. The cohort consisted of more than 650 healthy bone marrow donors. At the time of sampling, all cohort members were nominally healthy, though unrecorded immune exposures were likely present. The donor tested CMV seronegative, placing the donor among the 350 to 400 seronegative members of the cohort. Each donor provided a peripheral blood sample, and peripheral blood mononuclear cells were used for TCR beta sequencing. The Qiagen DNeasy Blood Extraction Kit was used to extract genomic DNA from the blood cell samples.

The receptor comes from a female donor in good health and CMV-seronegative. The rearranged segments are TRBV6-5 and TRBJ2-3; a stretch of 8 junction bases matches TRBD2. Sequenced: PBMCs. The nucleotide sequence reads as follows: TGTGCCAGCAGTTACGAGCGGGAGTTGCCAGATACGCAGTATTTT. It specifies CASSYERELPDTQYF.